This entry features one T cell receptor (beta chain) sequence. This clone's antigen is unknown. Within one base of it there is no much larger clone, and no base qualities were kept. V and J are trimmed by 3 bases and 0 bases, and the gene matches miss 2 bases of the junction. CDR1 and CDR2, per the germline V gene (reference sequence), are DFQATT and SNEGSKA. Inclusive of the bounding cysteine and phenylalanine, the CDR3 is 13 residues long. Of all the DNA, just the CDR3 is kept, 39 bases in frame from base 1. The data belong to a study of identical twins (dated by TCRdb to 2016 to 2018). For the study in its entirety: To test whether fetal clonotypes persist, the study used deep sequencing on TCR alpha and beta repertoires from monozygotic twins, unrelated adults of various ages, and cord blood. To rule out contamination, the twin experiments were replicated at different times with different library preparation protocols. Paper-wide results and their limitations: Out-of-frame TCR alpha sequences shared between twins showed an excess of low generation-probability sequences compared with coincidental sharing between unrelated individuals. Conclusions relied on cross-sectional statistical analysis, since the same donors could not be followed over many years. Recombination models systematically underestimated out-of-frame TCR alpha sharing in monozygotic twins but agreed with sharing between unrelated individuals. Fewer insertions were carried by abundant cord blood beta clonotypes, a similar but weaker trend appeared in young adult naive repertoires, and no such trend appeared in memory repertoires. Zero-insertion analyses could be partly confounded by invariant T cells such as MAIT and iNKT, although diverse VJ usage argued against such confounding for most clonotypes. Excess twin sharing in beta out-of-frame sequences was weaker because fewer shared sequences lowered the signal-to-noise ratio.

All donors were healthy Caucasians. The twin cohort consisted of three pairs of female monozygotic twins, all aged about 18 to 30 years. The RNA used for TCR libraries was isolated from peripheral blood mononuclear cells. The library was made by 5' RACE. Reads for this sample came from an Illumina HiSeq 2000. A universal primer binding site was added through template switching, and the final cDNA carried a unique molecular identifier so that TCR cDNA molecules could be counted accurately. Specific primers in the conserved constant-segment region were used to synthesize first-strand cDNA for TCR alpha and beta chains. To control for contamination, every cDNA library carried two barcodes: a SMART-Mk sample barcode plus Illumina barcodes. TruSeq adapter sequences and Illumina sample barcodes were added in two successive PCR steps. The TCR alpha and beta cDNA libraries were sequenced on the Illumina HiSeq platform using custom primers. As for the authors' bioinformatics: Raw reads were processed with MiGEC to extract unique molecular identifiers, and MiXCR was used to determine CDR3 positions. Recombination models were inferred per individual with the repgenHMM and IGoR tools using an EM algorithm. The tcR package in R was used for shared clonotype analysis, with sharing normalized by the product of cloneset sizes. To study raw recombination free of thymic and clonal selection effects, out-of-frame nonproductive sequences were analyzed. TCRdb reran the public reads through fastp at Q25 and MiXCR, keeping productive beta chains. Under each unique CDR3 protein, matching rows form one entry showing the most common genes and DNA. The V and J calls shown here were made by TCRdb, not taken from the authors' results. The sample yields roughly 720,000 distinct CDR3 sequences; roughly 20% were counted once. Around 14% of the sample belongs to the ten largest clones.

Separately, the same data were catalogued under a study of T cells expressing NK-cell markers. The second study's paper adds: In sorted CD3+CD56+NKG2C+, CD3+CD56+NKG2C- and CD3+CD56-NKG2C+ T-cell subsets from several donors, TCR beta-chain repertoires were profiled. Among the eight sequenced donors, seven were HCMV-seropositive and one was HCMV-seronegative. In several experiments an anti-gammadeltaTCR antibody was added to restrict sorting to alphabetaTCR-expressing T cells. In six donors, the dominant CD3+CD56+NKG2C+ clonotypes were among the top 10 CD8+ clonotypes and accounted for roughly 1.0-7.5% of CD8+ T cells. Those dominant clonotypes were again the most abundant among CD3+CD56-NKG2C+ cells in a few donors, at about 25-60.1%. Whether the expanded NKG2C-expressing T cell clones were specific for HCMV antigens remained unclear. The study sequenced eight donors, all healthy volunteers chosen at random: three men and five women. To determine HCMV serostatus, a commercial ELISA kit was used to detect HCMV-specific IgG in serum. For over five donors, bulk peripheral blood T-cell repertoires were additionally sequenced from unsorted PBMC. MIGEC handled demultiplexing of the reads and grouping by UMI, while MiTCR was used to assemble and quantify clonotypes. Only TCR cDNA sequences supported by at least two reads were kept to exclude erroneous sequences. The tcR package was used for downstream repertoire analysis, with clonotypes matched between fractions based on CDR3 nucleotide sequence plus V segment. VDJmatch was used to annotate antigen specificity against VDJdb, with one amino acid substitution in CDR3 permitted.

The V and J segments used are TRBV20-1 and TRBJ2-7; TRBD2 fits 7 bases in the junction. Sequenced sample: PBMCs. The receptor was isolated from a woman under 30 in good health. The sequenced DNA: TGCAGTGCTAGTCGGGACTACTCCTACGAGCAGTACTTC. Translation gives CSASRDYSYEQYF.